This TCR beta chain is from a study of blood T cell repertoires in COVID-19 (dated by TCRdb to about 2020). In terms of the full investigation: Samples covering the acute and convalescent phases of COVID-19 were provided by collaborators in the United States, Italy and Spain. HLA class I and class II types, where available, came from metadata supplied by the sample provider rather than from assay-based typing. The repertoires were released in a freely available public database meant as a resource for research on the immune response to SARS-CoV-2. A de-identified subject ID, COVID-19 status, age in years and sex were almost always included in the sample metadata. The samples were drawn from the first 160 participants of the ongoing ImmuneRACE study and from 950 to 1,500 subjects provided by 6 global collaborators. Subjects who had been exposed to COVID-19, were actively infected with it, or had recovered from it provided the deeply sampled blood TCRbeta repertoires that made up the dataset. The material from the prospective study consisted of cDNA or gDNA derived from T cells, B-cell-depleted T cells, or PBMCs. Results the study describes overall, beyond this receptor: Clinical and demographic metadata were provided uncurated, with the amount varying by source and participant.

As regards this clone: The target of this receptor is not known. Base qualities are missing; no much larger clone stands one base away.

The immunoSEQ Assay, a bias-controlled multiplex PCR, was used to amplify TCRbeta CDR3 regions from genomic DNA. Per the original workflow: The number of nucleated cells in each sample was estimated from the amplification of reference gene primers within the assay. To quantify the absolute abundance of each unique TCRbeta CDR3 rearrangement, sequence reads were collapsed and filtered. For each sample, productive Simpson clonality was calculated as the square root of Simpson's diversity index across productive rearrangements. Held by TCRdb, this immuneACCESS table contains in-frame sequences only and omits some clones. Under half of the omission traces to an unresolved V gene where checked; the cause of the rest is unknown. The V and J calls and clone size were taken over from that table, and D and trimming were inferred from the DNA. This sample comprises about 150,000 clones, roughly 89% of them detected only once. The ten most abundant clones make up 4.5% to 6% of the sample.

In the prospective study, participants were about 18 to 100 years old, resided in under 30 geographic areas of the United States, and were enrolled through a virtual design. To assign participants to cohorts, the prospective study relied on clinical history that participants themselves reported in a screening survey and a study questionnaire. Exposed participants had been in contact with someone with a PCR-confirmed or clinician-diagnosed COVID-19 case within 2 weeks of study entry. In the prospective study, whole blood, serum and a nasopharyngeal or oropharyngeal swab were collected from each participant by mobile phlebotomists. Participants in the prospective study had the option to provide additional blood draws and questionnaires over a roughly 2-month period. Blood samples from the prospective study were shipped frozen or at room temperature prior to DNA extraction. A distance of 8 bases separates the germline ends of V and J, which lose 1 base and 7 bases respectively. Including the terminal cysteine and phenylalanine, the CDR3 comprises 12 residues. The CDR3 DNA has 36 bases and is translated from base 1. The CDR1 and CDR2 encoded by the germline V gene (reference sequence) are SGHNT and YYREEE.

The sequencing sample was made of PBMCs or T cells enriched from blood (not recorded which). The sequence derives from a woman aged 45-65 years who had been exposed to COVID-19. Here the chain combines TRBV5-4 and TRBJ1-2; perhaps TRBD1 is the D gene, with 5 bases matching. The DNA is as follows: TGTGCCAGCAGCTTGAGGGGATCTGGCTACACCTTC. It is translated as CASSLRGSGYTF.